This record looks at one T cell receptor beta chain sequence and its context. Time point denoted: after neoadjuvant nivolumab, at surgical resection. The sample is drawn from a study of neoadjuvant anti-PD-1 for oral cavity cancer. Overall study context: Nivolumab at 3 mg/kg was mostly given biweekly, three to four doses, pre-surgery.

CDR1 is SGHNT and CDR2 is YYREEE in the germline V gene (reference sequence). This CDR3 is built from 14 residues. V dropped 2 bases and J dropped 0 bases, with 8 bases sitting between them. The assay was immunoSEQ multiplex PCR, and TCRdb's table has in-frame clones only and misses some. The repertoire has about 15,000 clones, under 40% of them found once; the top ten carry roughly two fifths. The V gene is TRBV5-4, the J gene TRBJ1-1; D gene uncertain. Sequences were derived from tumor tissue, sampled after nivolumab (anti-PD-1) treatment. The origin of this receptor is a person aged 40 to 85 with oral cavity squamous cell carcinoma. The CDR3 DNA is TGTGCCAGCAGCTTATCCAGGCTGAACACTGAAGCTTTCTTT. Encoded protein: CASSLSRLNTEAFF.